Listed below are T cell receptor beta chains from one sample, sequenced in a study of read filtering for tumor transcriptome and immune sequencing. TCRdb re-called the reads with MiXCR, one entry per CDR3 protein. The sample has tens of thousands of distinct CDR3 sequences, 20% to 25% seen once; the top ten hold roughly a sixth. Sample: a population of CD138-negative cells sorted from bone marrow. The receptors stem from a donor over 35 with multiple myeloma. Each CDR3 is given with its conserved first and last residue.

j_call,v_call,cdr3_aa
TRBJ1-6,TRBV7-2,CAISFRLGKNSPLHF
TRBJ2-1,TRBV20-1,CSAREVSGGFSYNEQFF
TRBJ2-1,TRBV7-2,CASSPEASRNEQHF
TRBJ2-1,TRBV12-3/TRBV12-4,CASSSLRGGASGYNEQFF
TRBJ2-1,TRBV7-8,CASSLERLGEQFF
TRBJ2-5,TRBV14,CASSQEVLAGGIQETQYF
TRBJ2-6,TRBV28,CASSFHTGLNVLTF
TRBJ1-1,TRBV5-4,CASSLGGSGIAFF
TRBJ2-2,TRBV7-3,CASSSSGSYTGELFF
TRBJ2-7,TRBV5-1,CASSRFRTGISYEQYF
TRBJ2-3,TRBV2,CASSLFTSGSEADTQYF
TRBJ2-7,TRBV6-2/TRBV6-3,CASSYWDVLSYEQYF
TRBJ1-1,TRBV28,CASRGDRGLVFRAFF
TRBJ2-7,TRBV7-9,CASSLVGPSRRVEQYF
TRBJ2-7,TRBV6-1,CASSRYGAAYEQYF
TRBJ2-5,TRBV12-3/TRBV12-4,CASSLLQETQYF
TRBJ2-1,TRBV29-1,CSVEAALSNEQFF
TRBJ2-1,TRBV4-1,CASEGGSLMNEQFF
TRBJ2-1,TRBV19,CASSPSHRTSGIVDEQFF
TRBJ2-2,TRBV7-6,CASSPGLTPNTGELFF
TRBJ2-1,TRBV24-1,CATSDLGGRLSSYNEQFF
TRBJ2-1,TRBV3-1,CASGSLAGNNEQFF
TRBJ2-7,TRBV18,CASSPGSGLREQYF
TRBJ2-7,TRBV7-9,CASSFGTSIGEQYF